Listed here are 21 T cell receptor beta chains from one sample, sequenced in a study of OX40 agonist ivuxolimab in advanced cancers. Library preparation employed the immunoSEQ multiplex PCR assay. TCRdb mirrors the immuneACCESS table, restricted to in-frame sequences. Some clones are absent from its copies; in checked studies, under half trace to an unresolved V gene, and the reason for the others is unknown. The sample has some 42,000 clones on record, roughly four fifths of them singletons. The leading ten clones occupy roughly 2.5% of the sample. This specimen was CD4+ or CD8+ T cells sorted from blood, taken in a trial of the OX40 agonist ivuxolimab. Every receptor here comes from an adult with an advanced solid tumor such as melanoma, head and neck, liver or kidney cancer.

This clone is labeled as medium-sized. This chain connects TRBV29-1 to TRBJ2-2, with a weak D call TRBD2 (5 bases). Trimming pared 6 bases from V and 3 bases from J, leaving 14 bases between. CDR1 SQVTM and CDR2 ANQGSEA come from the germline V gene. The CDR3 is 14 residues long. CDR3 in amino acids: CSVHRVGDTGELFF. CDR3 bases: TGCAGCGTCCACCGGGTCGGGGACACCGGGGAGCTGTTTTTT.

V usage is TRBV5-6 and J usage is TRBJ1-2; TRBD1 might be the D (5 bases). Trimming shortened V by 3 bases and J by 3 bases, and 9 bases separated the two germline ends. The CDR3 length is 13 residues. The germline V gene encodes CDR1 SGHDT and CDR2 YYEEEE. CDR3 DNA sequence: TGTGCCAGCAGCTGGGGGAACGACTATGGCTACACCTTC. Translated, it gives CASSWGNDYGYTF.

The V gene is TRBV13, the J gene TRBJ2-2, with 8 bases fitting TRBD2. The CDR3 extends over 15 amino acids. V lost 5 bases and J lost 5; bases outside the gene matches: 7. Germline assignment: CDR1 PRHDT and CDR2 FYEKMQ (reference sequence). The CDR3 protein is CASSQGLGLTGELFF. The DNA of the CDR3 is TGTGCCAGCAGCCAGGGACTAGGGTTAACCGGGGAGCTGTTTTTT. The complete variable domain, with remaining parts taken from reference TRBV13 and TRBJ2-2, reads AAGVIQSPRHLIKEKRETATLKCYPIPRHDTVYWYQQGPGQDPQFLISFYEKMQSDKGSIPDRFSAQQFSDYHSELNMSSLELGDSALYFCASSQGLGLTGELFFGEGSRLTVL.

This clone was counted only a few times. This rearrangement joins TRBV7-3 to TRBJ2-4; D perhaps matches TRBD1 (6 bases). CDR1 is SGHTA, CDR2 FQGTGA, per germline. The V end lost 4 bases, the J end lost 6 bases, and 10 bases lay between the germline ends. This CDR3 is built from 13 residues. The CDR3 here is CASSSKDRNIQYF. The CDR3 bases are TGTGCCAGCAGCTCAAAGGACAGAAACATTCAGTACTTC.

The chain employs TRBV9 and TRBJ2-5; 10 positions match TRBD1. CDR1 is SGDLS, CDR2 YYNGEE, per germline. Unmatched junction bases numbered 11, after V lost 4 bases and J lost 5 bases. The CDR3 has 16 residues. CDR3 sequence reads: CASSRVGTGVHETQYF. The DNA of the CDR3 is TGTGCCAGCAGCCGAGTAGGGACAGGGGTTCACGAGACCCAGTACTTC.

The chain joins TRBV19 to TRBJ1-4; D is possibly TRBD1 (5 bases). The V gene's germline CDR1 is LNHDA and CDR2 SQIVND (reference sequence). The V gene lost 5 bases and the J gene lost 4 bases, with 8 bases spanning the gap. This CDR3 is built from 13 residues. The CDR3 nucleotides are TGTGCCAGTAGTCGGGACTTTAATGAAAAACTGTTTTTT. Protein: CASSRDFNEKLFF.

CDR3 in DNA: TGCGCCAGCAGCCGGGACAGGCGATACTATGGCTACACCTTC. Translated: CASSRDRRYYGYTF. This sequence joins TRBV5-1 and TRBJ1-2; TRBD1 matches at 8 bases. Trimming removed 4 bases from V and 3 bases from J; junction bases left unmatched: 5. CDR1 and CDR2 from the germline V gene are SGHRS and YFSETQ. The CDR3 is 14 amino acids.

The CDR3 spells CASSLVGVYSGANVLTF. CDR3 in DNA: TGTGCCAGCAGCTTAGTGGGGGTTTACTCTGGGGCCAACGTCCTGACTTTC. The gene calls are TRBV7-9 and TRBJ2-6; D might be TRBD1 or TRBD2, each matching 5 bases. With 1 base removed from V and 0 bases from J, the gap between germline ends came to 10 bases. Germline V gives CDR1 SEHNR, CDR2 FQNEAQ (reference sequence). The CDR3 loop spans 17 amino acids.

The rearrangement joins TRBV2 to TRBJ2-4; tentatively, D is TRBD1 (6 bases). The CDR3 has 13 residues. The germline V gene encodes CDR1 SNHLY and CDR2 FYNNEI. Between the trimmed V and J ends, which lost 10 bases and 15 bases, there was a span of 25 bases. The chain's CDR3 is CATLLGRGIGVYF. CDR3 bases: TGTGCCACCCTTTTGGGCAGGGGTATCGGGGTGTACTTC. The entire variable domain, with the rest obtained from reference TRBV2 and TRBJ2-4, is as follows: EPEVTQTPSHQVTQMGQEVILRCVPISNHLYFYWYRQILGQKVEFLVSFYNNEISEKSEIFDDQFSVERPDGSNFTLKIRSTKLEDSAMYFCATLLGRGIGVYFGAGTRLSVL.

The V gene is TRBV11-3, the J gene TRBJ1-1; a weak D match, TRBD1 (5 bases). The CDR3 is made up of 15 amino acids. Trimming stripped 1 base from V and 2 bases from J, with 11 bases between. In germline, CDR1 is SGHNT, CDR2 YENEEA. CDR3 in amino acids: CASSLAWQGNTEAFF. The CDR3 DNA reads TGTGCCAGCAGCTTAGCCTGGCAGGGTAACACTGAAGCTTTCTTT.

The rearrangement links TRBV5-6 to TRBJ1-3; D might be TRBD1 (5 bases). V lost 4 bases and J 5 bases, leaving 16 bases between the germline ends. CDR3 length equals 15 residues. Germline V CDR1 and CDR2: SGHDT, YYEEEE. Here the CDR3 reads CASSPTGTNRNTIYF. CDR3 nucleotide sequence: TGTGCCAGCAGCCCTACCGGGACGAACAGAAACACCATATATTTT.

The V gene is TRBV5-1, the J gene TRBJ1-1; TRBD1 matches at 10 bases. The V segment lost 3 bases and the J segment 5 bases; nucleotides outside the gene matches: 7. CDR1 and CDR2 from the germline V gene are SGHRS and YFSETQ. CDR3 length: 15 amino acids. The CDR3 loop is CASSWGTGANTEAFF. CDR3 sequence (DNA): TGCGCCAGCAGCTGGGGGACAGGGGCGAATACTGAAGCTTTCTTT. The full variable domain, with the rest looked up from reference TRBV5-1 and TRBJ1-1, is KAGVTQTPRYLIKTRGQQVTLSCSPISGHRSVSWYQQTPGQGLQFLFEYFSETQRNKGNFPGRFSGRQFSNSRSEMNVSTLELGDSALYLCASSWGTGANTEAFFGQGTRLTVV.

The chain has TRBV27 and TRBJ1-1; D gene unclear. This CDR3 comprises 12 residues. Trimming removed 10 bases at V and 3 bases at J, with 12 bases between. Germline V CDR1 and CDR2: MNHEY, SMNVEV (reference sequence). The DNA of the CDR3 is TGTGCCACGAGAGGACTGTACACTGAAGCTTTCTTT. Amino acid sequence: CATRGLYTEAFF.

In this sample, this clone turned up once. This chain joins TRBV19 and TRBJ1-2, with D possibly matching TRBD1 (6 bases). Germline CDR1 and CDR2: LNHDA and SQIVND (reference sequence). V was pared by 1 base and J by 2 bases, with 23 bases between. The CDR3 runs 19 residues. Written as DNA, the CDR3 is TGTGCCAGTAGTATAGGAATTGTCTTCGGACAGAACAAAAACTATGGCTACACCTTC. Its protein product is CASSIGIVFGQNKNYGYTF.

The chain carries TRBV5-6 and TRBJ2-7; D gene uncertain. Between the trimmed V and J ends, which lost 1 base and 0 bases, there was a span of 11 bases. Germline V CDR1 and CDR2: SGHDT, YYEEEE. The CDR3 extends over 15 amino acids. CDR3 sequence reads: CASSLSPATSYEQYV. In DNA, the CDR3 is TGTGCCAGCAGCTTGAGTCCGGCGACCTCCTACGAGCAGTACGTC.

A note on this clone: At one of its ends the junction is not consistent with the germline gene, which may arise from a read error. The chain combines TRBV7-7 with TRBJ2-1; possible D gene TRBD2, 6 bases. CDR3 length equals 14 residues. Germline CDR1 reads SSHAT; CDR2 reads FNYEAQ (reference sequence). CDR3 nucleotide sequence: TGTGCTAGCAGCCCGCCGGCGGGATACAATGAGCAGTTCTTC. The encoded protein is CASSPPAGYNEQFF.

This chain joins TRBV7-8 and TRBJ1-2, with TRBD1 matching over 7 bases. V shed 4 bases and J 5 bases; nucleotides not matched to a gene: 25. The CDR3 extends over 20 amino acids. In germline, CDR1 is SGHVS, CDR2 FQNEAQ. CDR3: CASSYPPNLLPAGGWYGYTF. The DNA of the CDR3 is TGTGCCAGCAGCTATCCCCCCAATTTACTGCCGGCAGGGGGTTGGTATGGCTACACCTTC.

V is TRBV7-9 and J is TRBJ2-5, with D possibly matching TRBD1 (5 bases). In germline, CDR1 is SEHNR, CDR2 FQNEAQ (reference sequence). V shed 5 bases and J shed 5 bases, with 18 bases lying between them. There are 15 residues in the CDR3. As DNA, the CDR3 is TGTGCCAGCAGCCCCCACCTGCCGACAGTCGAGACCCAGTACTTC. Its protein is CASSPHLPTVETQYF.

The V gene is TRBV6-1, the J gene TRBJ2-7; TRBD2 might be the D (6 bases). The CDR3 has 17 residues. V lost 2 bases to trimming and J lost 4 bases, with 21 bases between them. Germline V lookup: CDR1 MNHNS, CDR2 SASEGT. In nucleotides, the CDR3 is TGTGCCAGCAGTGAATTCTCCGCAGGGACTCCCTCTTACGAGCAGTACTTC. Translating gives CASSEFSAGTPSYEQYF.

V is TRBV5-1 and J is TRBJ2-1; TRBD2 might be the D (6 bases). With 4 bases removed from V and 1 base from J, the gap between germline ends came to 15 bases. This CDR3 is 16 amino acids long. Germline V CDR1 and CDR2: SGHRS, YFSETQ. The CDR3 DNA sequence: TGCGCCAGCAGCCACACTTCTAGCGCATCCTACAATGAGCAGTTCTTC. It specifies CASSHTSSASYNEQFF.

The sample holds a few counts of this clone. Other DNA variants within this sample encode the same CDR3. V and J are TRBV2 and TRBJ1-2, with 7 nucleotides matching TRBD1. Germline CDR1 and CDR2: SNHLY and FYNNEI. Trimming removed 6 bases from V and 0 bases from J; junction bases left unmatched: 4. The CDR3 runs to 14 residues. In nucleotides, the CDR3 is TGTGCCAGCAGCCTACAGGGGTCTAACTATGGCTACACCTTC. It codes for CASSLQGSNYGYTF.